The clone carrying this TCR beta chain has more than one count but fewer than ten. Reverse transcription of extracted RNA yielded cDNA, which provided the sequencing template. Produced via immunoSEQ multiplex PCR; TCRdb's table is partial and in-frame only. The data show 95,000 to 120,000 clones, approximately 61% seen once. The CDR3 is made up of 14 amino acids. CDR1 is MNHEY, CDR2 SMNVEV, per germline (reference sequence). V shed 4 bases, J shed 3 bases, and the junction held 4 bases outside the gene matches. The data were obtained in a study of CD8+ T cells in alopecia areata. This chain joins TRBV27 and TRBJ2-3; 7 bases are shared with TRBD2. The sequence was obtained from a human donor with alopecia areata. Sequenced sample: NKG2D-low CD8+ T cells sorted from blood. The CDR3 reads CASSSLATTDTQYF. DNA for the CDR3: TGTGCCAGCAGTTCACTAGCGACTACAGATACGCAGTATTTT.